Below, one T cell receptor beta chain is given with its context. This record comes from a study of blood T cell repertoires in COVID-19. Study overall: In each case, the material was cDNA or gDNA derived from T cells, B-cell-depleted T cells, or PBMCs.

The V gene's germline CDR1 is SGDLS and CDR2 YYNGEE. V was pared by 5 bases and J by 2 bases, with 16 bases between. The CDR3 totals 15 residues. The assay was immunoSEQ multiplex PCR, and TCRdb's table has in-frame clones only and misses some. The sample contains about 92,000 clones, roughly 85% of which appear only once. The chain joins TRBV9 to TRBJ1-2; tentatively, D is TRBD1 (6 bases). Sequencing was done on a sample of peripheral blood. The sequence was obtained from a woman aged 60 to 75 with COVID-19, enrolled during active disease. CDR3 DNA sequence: TGTGCCAGCAGTCTTCCGGGACAAGGGAACTATGGCTACACCTTC. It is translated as CASSLPGQGNYGYTF.